These T cell receptor beta chains were read from a single sample in a study of long-term antiretroviral therapy in people with HIV. Profiled with immunoSEQ multiplex PCR; TCRdb holds only in-frame clones, not every one. Counted here are 16,000 or so clones, 60% to 85% occurring once; the ten biggest clones make up about 15%. Specimen: unsorted PBMCs, collected around 2.2 years before starting antiretroviral therapy. The source of these receptors is a man aged 30 to 39 with HIV. Both conserved end residues are part of each CDR3. A D gene is named only where the DNA matches it firmly. A clone size is listed for some rows: how often the clone was seen (once, few, many), or a class if it is expanded.

clone_size j_call d_call cdr3_length v_call cdr3_aa cdr3_nt
. TRBJ1-2 . 14 TRBV11-2 CASSPSGSGGGYTF TGTGCCAGCAGCCCCAGTGGATCAGGAGGTGGCTACACCTTC
few TRBJ1-5 . 14 TRBV19 CASSIRGGNQPQHF TGTGCCAGTAGTATCAGGGGTGGCAATCAGCCCCAGCATTTT
once TRBJ1-5 . 14 TRBV19 CASSIGHSNQPQHF TGTGCCAGTAGTATCGGACATAGCAATCAGCCCCAGCATTTT
. TRBJ2-2 TRBD2 16 TRBV4-3 CASSQGTSGRAGELFF TGCGCCAGCAGCCAAGGGACTAGCGGGAGGGCGGGGGAGCTGTTTTTT
once TRBJ2-5 TRBD2 17 TRBV28 CASSLPAGGHYQETQYF TGTGCCAGCAGTTTACCCGCGGGAGGACACTACCAAGAGACCCAGTACTTC
. TRBJ1-2 . 12 TRBV21-1 CASRQGARGYTF TGTGCCAGCAGGCAGGGGGCTCGGGGCTACACCTTC
. TRBJ2-5 . 13 TRBV7-2 CASSLDRRETQYF TGTGCCAGCAGCTTAGACAGAAGGGAGACCCAGTACTTC
. TRBJ2-3 TRBD2 15 TRBV7-9 CASSLVGGDTDTQYF TGTGCCAGCAGCTTAGTTGGGGGGGACACAGATACGCAGTATTTT
. TRBJ2-3 . 12 TRBV27 CASSLLGDTQYF TGTGCCAGCAGTTTACTTGGAGATACGCAGTATTTT
. TRBJ2-3 TRBD1 16 TRBV5-6 CASSLAGTGPQDTQYF TGTGCCAGCAGCTTGGCGGGGACAGGGCCACAAGATACGCAGTATTTT
. TRBJ2-7 . 15 TRBV9 CASSLGTDTVSEQYF TGTGCCAGCAGCTTGGGGACCGATACAGTCTCCGAGCAGTACTTC
few TRBJ1-1 . 12 TRBV10-2 CASSGTNYGAFF TGCGCCAGCAGTGGGACAAATTACGGAGCTTTCTTT
few TRBJ2-7 . 17 TRBV11-2 CASSPLGLLISAHEQYF TGTGCCAGCAGCCCACTAGGACTCTTGATATCTGCGCACGAGCAGTACTTC
. TRBJ2-5 . 11 TRBV18 CASSPQETQYF TGTGCCAGCTCACCTCAAGAGACCCAGTACTTC
. TRBJ2-7 . 12 TRBV6-6 CASSLEGGEQYF TGTGCCAGCAGCCTCGAGGGGGGCGAGCAGTACTTC
few TRBJ1-2 . 15 TRBV5-1 CASSLEAASGYGYTF TGCGCCAGCAGCTTGGAGGCGGCCTCGGGCTATGGCTACACCTTC
. TRBJ2-7 . 11 TRBV27 CASSSGVEQYF TGTGCCAGCAGTTCGGGTGTCGAGCAGTACTTC
. TRBJ2-2 TRBD1 15 TRBV11-2 CASKGGQINTGELFF TGTGCCAGCAAAGGGGGACAGATTAACACCGGGGAGCTGTTTTTT
. TRBJ1-3 . 15 TRBV5-5 CASSLVQGTGNTIYF TGTGCCAGCAGCTTGGTCCAGGGGACTGGAAACACCATATATTTT
. TRBJ1-1 . 16 TRBV7-2 CASSLGGRVGNTEAFF TGTGCCAGCAGCTTAGGGGGCAGGGTTGGGAACACTGAAGCTTTCTTT
few TRBJ1-5 . 13 TRBV30 CAWSALYNQPQHF TGTGCCTGGAGTGCGCTGTACAATCAGCCCCAGCATTTT
. TRBJ2-7 . 15 TRBV7-2 CASSLVRDPAYEQYF TGTGCCAGCAGCTTAGTACGGGACCCAGCCTACGAGCAGTACTTC
. TRBJ1-6 . 14 TRBV7-8 CASSLIPPNSPLHF TGTGCCAGCAGCTTAATTCCCCCTAATTCACCCCTCCACTTT
. TRBJ2-7 TRBD2 14 TRBV19 CASSIGLAGYEQYF TGTGCCAGTAGTATAGGTCTAGCGGGATACGAGCAGTACTTC
. TRBJ2-5 TRBD1 13 TRBV7-2 CASSLDTGAPQYF TGTGCCAGCAGCTTAGATACAGGGGCGCCCCAGTACTTC
. TRBJ1-2 . 14 TRBV19 CASSNPGVNYGYTF TGTGCCAGTAGTAACCCCGGGGTGAACTATGGCTACACCTTC
few TRBJ2-3 TRBD2 13 TRBV6-6 CASIPRGRDTQYF TGTGCCAGCATCCCGCGGGGGAGAGATACGCAGTATTTT
. TRBJ2-6 . 15 TRBV28 CASSNGLSGANVLTF TGTGCCAGCAGTAATGGGCTCTCTGGGGCCAACGTCCTGACTTTC
. TRBJ2-7 . 13 TRBV28 CASSRQLSYEQYF TGTGCCAGCAGTCGACAGCTCTCCTACGAGCAGTACTTC
once TRBJ2-7 . 14 TRBV4-1 CASSRAATDYEQYF TGCGCCAGCAGCCGGGCAGCTACCGACTACGAGCAGTACTTC
few TRBJ1-2 . 15 TRBV28 CASSLSSWGPQGYTF TGTGCCAGCAGTTTATCCTCCTGGGGCCCTCAAGGCTACACCTTC
. TRBJ1-6 . 13 TRBV11-2 CASSLGVNSPLHF TGTGCCAGCAGCTTAGGGGTCAATTCACCCCTCCACTTT
. TRBJ2-1 . 15 TRBV11-2 CASRSYGAGKDEQFF TGTGCCAGCCGCTCCTATGGGGCAGGGAAGGATGAGCAGTTCTTC
. TRBJ2-1 . 14 TRBV5-6 CASSQTHRYNEQFF TGTGCCAGCAGCCAGACTCATCGGTACAATGAGCAGTTCTTC
. TRBJ2-5 TRBD1 16 TRBV18 CASSHTGTGAQETQYF TGTGCCAGCTCACACACCGGGACAGGGGCCCAAGAGACCCAGTACTTC
once TRBJ2-7 TRBD2 15 TRBV9 CASSASSGSVYEQYF TGTGCCAGCAGCGCATCTAGCGGGAGTGTTTACGAGCAGTACTTC
. TRBJ1-2 . 14 TRBV18 CASSSTTANYGYTF TGTGCCAGCTCATCGACGACAGCTAACTATGGCTACACCTTC
. TRBJ2-7 TRBD1 16 TRBV5-4 CASSRDPGQGAYEQYF TGTGCCAGCAGCCGGGACCCGGGACAGGGGGCGTACGAGCAGTACTTC
few TRBJ1-3 . 13 TRBV12-5 CASGLGSGNTIYF TGTGCTAGTGGTTTGGGCTCTGGAAACACCATATATTTT
. TRBJ1-1 . 13 TRBV30 CACTRGGDTEAFF TGTGCCTGTACAAGGGGTGGGGACACTGAAGCTTTCTTT
. TRBJ1-3 TRBD1 15 TRBV18 CASSLGSDRGNTIYF TGTGCCAGCTCACTTGGTTCGGACAGGGGGAACACCATATATTTT
. TRBJ2-3 . 15 TRBV5-5 CASSFSDGVTDTQYF TGTGCCAGCAGCTTCTCGGACGGAGTCACAGATACGCAGTATTTT
few TRBJ1-2 . 15 TRBV9 CASSVADGMDYGYTF TGTGCCAGCAGCGTAGCTGACGGGATGGACTATGGCTACACCTTC
. TRBJ2-5 TRBD2 15 TRBV5-4 CASSLGAGSKETQYF TGTGCCAGCAGCTTGGGAGCGGGATCAAAAGAGACCCAGTACTTC
few TRBJ2-5 TRBD2 17 TRBV13 CASSSGLAGGFGETQYF TGTGCCAGCAGCTCGGGACTAGCGGGAGGGTTTGGGGAGACCCAGTACTTC